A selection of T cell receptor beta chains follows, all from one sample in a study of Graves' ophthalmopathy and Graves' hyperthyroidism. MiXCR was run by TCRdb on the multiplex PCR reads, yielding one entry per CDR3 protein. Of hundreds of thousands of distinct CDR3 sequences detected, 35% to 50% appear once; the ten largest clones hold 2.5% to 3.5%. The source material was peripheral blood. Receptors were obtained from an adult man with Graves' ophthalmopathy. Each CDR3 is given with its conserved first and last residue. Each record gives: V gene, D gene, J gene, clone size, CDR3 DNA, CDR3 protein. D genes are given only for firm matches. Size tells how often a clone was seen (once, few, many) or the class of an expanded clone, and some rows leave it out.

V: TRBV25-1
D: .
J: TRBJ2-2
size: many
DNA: TGTGCCAGCAGTTACAGGAACACCGGGGAGCTGTTTTTT
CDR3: CASSYRNTGELFF

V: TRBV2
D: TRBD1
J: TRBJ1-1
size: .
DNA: TGTGCCAGCAGTGGGGACAGGGGGCAGCGTCCTGAAGCTTTCTTT
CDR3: CASSGDRGQRPEAFF

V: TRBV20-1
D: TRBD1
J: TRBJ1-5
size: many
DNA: TGCAGTGCTATTCAGGGGGATCAGCCCCAGCATTTT
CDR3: CSAIQGDQPQHF

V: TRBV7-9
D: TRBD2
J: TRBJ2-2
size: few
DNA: TGTGCCAGCAGCCCCAGACTAGCGGGGGGCTCTAACACCGGGGAGCTGTTTTTT
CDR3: CASSPRLAGGSNTGELFF

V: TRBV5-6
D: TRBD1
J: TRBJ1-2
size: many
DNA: TGTGCCAGCAGCCAGAGGGGACAGATCTATGGCTACACCTTC
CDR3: CASSQRGQIYGYTF

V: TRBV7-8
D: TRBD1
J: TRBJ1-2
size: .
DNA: TGTGCCAGCAGCTTAGGGGGACAGGGAAGAATTCTCTATGGCTACACCTTC
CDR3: CASSLGGQGRILYGYTF

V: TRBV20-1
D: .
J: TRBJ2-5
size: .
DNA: TGCAGTGCTAGAGATATGGGACAAGAGACCCAGTACTTC
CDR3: CSARDMGQETQYF

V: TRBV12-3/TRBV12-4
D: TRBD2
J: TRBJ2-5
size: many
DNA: TGTGCCAGCAGCGAAGGACTAGCGGGGGGCGGTGAGACCCAGTACTTC
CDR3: CASSEGLAGGGETQYF

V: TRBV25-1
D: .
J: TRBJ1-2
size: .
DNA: TGTGCCATCAGTCCGACGCCGGGTCTGGCTGGCTGCACCTTC
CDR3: CAISPTPGLAGCTF

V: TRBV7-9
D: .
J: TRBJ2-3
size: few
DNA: TGTGCCAGCAGCCCACGAGGAAGCACAGATACGCAGTATTTT
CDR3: CASSPRGSTDTQYF

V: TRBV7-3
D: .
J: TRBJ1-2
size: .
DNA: TGTGCCAGCAGCCTCGACAGCCCCTCATTTGGCTACACCTTC
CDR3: CASSLDSPSFGYTF

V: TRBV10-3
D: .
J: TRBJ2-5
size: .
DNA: TGTGCCATCAGTGATAGCAATCAGCCCCAGTACTTC
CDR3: CAISDSNQPQYF

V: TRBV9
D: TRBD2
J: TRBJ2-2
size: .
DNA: TGTGCCAGCCTAGCGGCAGAGGGGGAGCTGTTTTTT
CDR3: CASLAAEGELFF

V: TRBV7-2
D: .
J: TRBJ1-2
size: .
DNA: TGTGCCAGCAGCCCAGAAGACTATCGGGACGGCTATGGCTACACCTTC
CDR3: CASSPEDYRDGYGYTF

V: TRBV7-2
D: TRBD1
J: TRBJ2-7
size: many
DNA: TGTGCCAGCAGCTCCCGACAGGGGGCAGCCTACGAGCAGTACTTC
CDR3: CASSSRQGAAYEQYF

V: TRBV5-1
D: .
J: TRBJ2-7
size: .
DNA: TGCGCCAGCAGCTTCGTTGGGACGGGGGAGCAGTACTTC
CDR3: CASSFVGTGEQYF

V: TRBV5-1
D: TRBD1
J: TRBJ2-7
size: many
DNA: TGCGCCAGCAGCCTCAGGACAGGGGGAAACGAGCAGTACTTC
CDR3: CASSLRTGGNEQYF

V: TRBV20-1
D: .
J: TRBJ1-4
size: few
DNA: TGCAGTGCGGCCCCCGGGGTTAATGAAAAACTGTTTTTT
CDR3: CSAAPGVNEKLFF

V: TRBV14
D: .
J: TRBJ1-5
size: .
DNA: TGTGCCAGCAGCCAAGATGGCCAGGGGCAACACGAGCATTTT
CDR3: CASSQDGQGQHEHF

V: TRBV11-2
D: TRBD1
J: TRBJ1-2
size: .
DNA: TGTGCCAGCAGCAACAGGGGCCCTAGCTATGGCTACACCTTC
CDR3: CASSNRGPSYGYTF

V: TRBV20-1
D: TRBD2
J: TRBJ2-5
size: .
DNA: TGCAGTGCTCGAGGGACTAGCGGGAGAGGGGTTGGAGAGACCCAGTACTTC
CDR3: CSARGTSGRGVGETQYF

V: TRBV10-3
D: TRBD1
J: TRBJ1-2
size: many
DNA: TGTGCCATCAGTGAGGGCGGACAGGGGGCCGACTATGGCTACACCTTC
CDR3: CAISEGGQGADYGYTF

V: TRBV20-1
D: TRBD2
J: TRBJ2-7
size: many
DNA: TGCAGTGCTGTAGCGGGAGATCCCTACGAGCAGTACTTC
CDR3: CSAVAGDPYEQYF

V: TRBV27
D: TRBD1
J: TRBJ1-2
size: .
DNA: TGTGCCAGCGGGACAGTTAAATATGGCTACACCTTC
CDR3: CASGTVKYGYTF

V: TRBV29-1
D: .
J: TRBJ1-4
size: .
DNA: TGCAGCGCCGGAGCAACGAATGAAAAACTGTTTTTT
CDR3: CSAGATNEKLFF

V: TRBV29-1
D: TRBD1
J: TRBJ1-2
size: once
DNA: TGCAGCGTCACCTCACAGGGGACTGTGAACTATGGCTACACCTTC
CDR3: CSVTSQGTVNYGYTF

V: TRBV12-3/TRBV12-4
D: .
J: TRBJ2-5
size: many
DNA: TGTGCCAGCAGTTTTGGCAGGCTAGTCCAAGAGACCCAGTACTTC
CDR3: CASSFGRLVQETQYF

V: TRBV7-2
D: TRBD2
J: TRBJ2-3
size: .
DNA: TGTGCCAGCAGCCGAAGGTTTAGCGGGACCAGCACAGATACGCAGTATTTT
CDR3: CASSRRFSGTSTDTQYF

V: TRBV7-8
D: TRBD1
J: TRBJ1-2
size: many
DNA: TGTGCCAGCAGCTCGCAAGGGACAGGGGGGCCCTATGGCTACACCTTC
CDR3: CASSSQGTGGPYGYTF

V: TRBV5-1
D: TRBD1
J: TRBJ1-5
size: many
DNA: TGTGCCAGCAGCTTGCAGGGGGATAGCAATCAGCCCCAGCATTTT
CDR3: CASSLQGDSNQPQHF

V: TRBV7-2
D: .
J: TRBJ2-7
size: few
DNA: TGTGCCAGCAGCTTAGGGGGGGCGGGAATATTCTCCTACGAGCAGTACTTC
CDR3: CASSLGGAGIFSYEQYF

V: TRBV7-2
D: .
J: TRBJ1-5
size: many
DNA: TGTGCCAGCAGCTTAGACTGGGGCCATCAGCCCCAGCATTTT
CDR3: CASSLDWGHQPQHF

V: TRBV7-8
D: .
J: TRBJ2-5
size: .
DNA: TGTGCCAGCAGTTTCCCACAGGGACCCCTCACCGGGGAGACCCAGTACTTC
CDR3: CASSFPQGPLTGETQYF

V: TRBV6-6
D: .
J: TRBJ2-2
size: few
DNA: TGTGCCAGCAGTGAAATATTCGGGGAGCTGTTTTTT
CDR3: CASSEIFGELFF

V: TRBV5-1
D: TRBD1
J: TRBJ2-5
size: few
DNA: TGCGCCAGCAGCACCCCGGACAGGGGGCCGGAGACCCAGTACTTC
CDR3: CASSTPDRGPETQYF

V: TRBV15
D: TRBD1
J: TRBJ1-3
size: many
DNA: TGTGCCACCAGCAGAGACACAACAGGGGCTGGAAACACCATATATTTT
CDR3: CATSRDTTGAGNTIYF

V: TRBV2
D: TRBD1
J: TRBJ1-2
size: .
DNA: TGTGCCAGCAGTGAGGGACAGGTGGGGAGGGATGGCTACACCTTC
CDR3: CASSEGQVGRDGYTF

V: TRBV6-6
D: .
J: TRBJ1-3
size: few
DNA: TGTGCCAGCAGTTACGGGGGGCTCTCCGGAAACACCATATATTTT
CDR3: CASSYGGLSGNTIYF

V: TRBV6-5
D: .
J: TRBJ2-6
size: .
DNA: TGTGCCACAGGGCCCTACTCTGGGGCCAACGTCCTGACTTTC
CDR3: CATGPYSGANVLTF

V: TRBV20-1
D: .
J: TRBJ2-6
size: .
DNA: TGCAGTGCTGCCAGACTAGATTTTATTAGGTCTGGGGCCAACGTCCCGACTTTC
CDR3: CSAARLDFIRSGANVPTF

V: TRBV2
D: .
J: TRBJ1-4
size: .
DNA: TGTGCCAGCAGTGAACCGGGACGGTACGAAAAACTGTTTTTT
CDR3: CASSEPGRYEKLFF

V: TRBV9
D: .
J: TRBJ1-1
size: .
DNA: TGTGCCAGCAGCGTAGACCTAGCCGAGACTGAAGCTTTCTTT
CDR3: CASSVDLAETEAFF

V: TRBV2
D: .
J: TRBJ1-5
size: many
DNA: TGTGCCAGCAGTGAAGCTGAGCGGAATCAGCCCCAGCATTTT
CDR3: CASSEAERNQPQHF

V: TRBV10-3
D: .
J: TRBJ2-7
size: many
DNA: TGTGCCATCAGTGACCTGGGCAGCTCCTACGAGCAGTACTTC
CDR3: CAISDLGSSYEQYF

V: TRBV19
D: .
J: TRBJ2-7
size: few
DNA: TGTGCCAGTAGTATTAGGAGTCAGAATCCCTACTACGAGCAGTACTTC
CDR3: CASSIRSQNPYYEQYF

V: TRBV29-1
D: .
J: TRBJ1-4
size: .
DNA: TGCAGCTTAGGGACCGTGGAAAAACTGTTTTTT
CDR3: CSLGTVEKLFF

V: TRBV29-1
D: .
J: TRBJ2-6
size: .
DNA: TGCAGCTTGGAGCTCTCTGGGGCCAACGTCCTGACTTTC
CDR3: CSLELSGANVLTF

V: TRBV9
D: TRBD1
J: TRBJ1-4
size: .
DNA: TGTGCCAGCAGCGGGACAGGGGACTCTAATGAAAAACTGTTTTTT
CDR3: CASSGTGDSNEKLFF